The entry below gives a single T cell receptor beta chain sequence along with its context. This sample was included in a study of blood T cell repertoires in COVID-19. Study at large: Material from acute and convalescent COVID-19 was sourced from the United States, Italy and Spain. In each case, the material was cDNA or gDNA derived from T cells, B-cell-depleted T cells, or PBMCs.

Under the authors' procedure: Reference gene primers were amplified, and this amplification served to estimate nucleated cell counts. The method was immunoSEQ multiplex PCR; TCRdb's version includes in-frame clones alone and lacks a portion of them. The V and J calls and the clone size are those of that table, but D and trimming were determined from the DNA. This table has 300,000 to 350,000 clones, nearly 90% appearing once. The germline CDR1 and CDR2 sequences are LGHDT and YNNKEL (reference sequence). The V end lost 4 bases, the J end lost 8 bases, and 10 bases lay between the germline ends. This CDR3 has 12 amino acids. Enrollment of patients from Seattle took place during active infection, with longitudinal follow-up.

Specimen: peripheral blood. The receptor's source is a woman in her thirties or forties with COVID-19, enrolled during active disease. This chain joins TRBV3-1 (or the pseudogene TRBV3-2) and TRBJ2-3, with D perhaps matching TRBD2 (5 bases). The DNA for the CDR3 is TGTGCCAGCAGCCTTAGCGTTTCTACGCAGTATTTT. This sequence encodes CASSLSVSTQYF.